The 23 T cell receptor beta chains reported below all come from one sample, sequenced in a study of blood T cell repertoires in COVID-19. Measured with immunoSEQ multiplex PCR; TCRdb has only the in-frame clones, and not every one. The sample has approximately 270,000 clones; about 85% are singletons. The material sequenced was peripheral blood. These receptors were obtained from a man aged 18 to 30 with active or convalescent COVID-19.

This CDR3 is CASRARGAGGLAEQFF. For the CDR3, the DNA is TGTGCCAGCAGAGCCCGAGGGGCGGGAGGATTAGCTGAGCAGTTCTTC. The chain uses TRBV27 and TRBJ2-1, with 8 bases fitting TRBD2. This CDR3 contains 16 residues. Looked up from germline, CDR1 is MNHEY and CDR2 is SMNVEV (reference sequence). V gave up 6 bases and J gave up 9 bases; unmatched junction bases: 16.

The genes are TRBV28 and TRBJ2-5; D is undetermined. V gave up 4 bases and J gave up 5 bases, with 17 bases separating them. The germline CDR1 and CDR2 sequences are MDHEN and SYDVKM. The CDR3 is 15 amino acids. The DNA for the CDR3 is TGTGCCAGCAGTTCGGCAGCGACCTTCGGGGAGACCCAGTACTTC. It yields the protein CASSSAATFGETQYF.

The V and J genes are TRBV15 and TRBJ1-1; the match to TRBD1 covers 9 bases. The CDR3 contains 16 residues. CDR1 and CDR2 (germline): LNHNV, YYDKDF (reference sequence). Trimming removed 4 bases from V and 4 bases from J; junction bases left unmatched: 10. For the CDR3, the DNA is TGTGCCACCAGCATTGGGACAGGGCGAATGGGCACTGAAGCTTTCTTT. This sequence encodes CATSIGTGRMGTEAFF.

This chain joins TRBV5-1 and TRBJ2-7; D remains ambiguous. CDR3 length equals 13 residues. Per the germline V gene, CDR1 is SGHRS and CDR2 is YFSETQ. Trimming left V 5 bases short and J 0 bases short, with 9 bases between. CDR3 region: CASRETPSYEQYF. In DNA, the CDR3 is TGCGCCAGCAGAGAGACACCCTCCTACGAGCAGTACTTC.

The DNA of the CDR3 is TGCGCCAGCTTTGTAAGGGGTGGTGGAGATACGCAGTATTTT. The encoded protein is CASFVRGGGDTQYF. The J gene is TRBJ2-3, the V gene TRBV5-1; perhaps TRBD1 as D (5 bases). The CDR3 contains 14 residues. The germline V and J ends were trimmed by 7 bases and 5 bases, with 17 bases remaining between them. CDR1 is SGHRS, CDR2 YFSETQ, per germline.

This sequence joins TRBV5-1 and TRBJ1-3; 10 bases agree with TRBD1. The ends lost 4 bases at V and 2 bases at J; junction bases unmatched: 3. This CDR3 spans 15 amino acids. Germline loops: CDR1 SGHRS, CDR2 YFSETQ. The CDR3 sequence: CASSKGTGAGNTIYF. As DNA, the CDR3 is TGCGCCAGCAGCAAAGGGACAGGGGCTGGAAACACCATATATTTT.

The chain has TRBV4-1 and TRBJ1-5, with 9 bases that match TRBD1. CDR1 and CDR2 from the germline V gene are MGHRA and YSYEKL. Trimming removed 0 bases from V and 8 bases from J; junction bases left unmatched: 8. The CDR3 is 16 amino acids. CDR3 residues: CASSQDEGQGSKPQHF. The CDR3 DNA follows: TGCGCCAGCAGCCAAGACGAGGGACAGGGTTCCAAGCCCCAGCATTTT.

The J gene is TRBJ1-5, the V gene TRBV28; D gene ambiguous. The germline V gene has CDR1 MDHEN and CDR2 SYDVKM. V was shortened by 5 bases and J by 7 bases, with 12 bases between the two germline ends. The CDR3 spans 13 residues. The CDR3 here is CASSQTLGQPQHF. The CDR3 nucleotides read TGTGCCAGCAGTCAGACACTTGGGCAGCCCCAGCATTTT.

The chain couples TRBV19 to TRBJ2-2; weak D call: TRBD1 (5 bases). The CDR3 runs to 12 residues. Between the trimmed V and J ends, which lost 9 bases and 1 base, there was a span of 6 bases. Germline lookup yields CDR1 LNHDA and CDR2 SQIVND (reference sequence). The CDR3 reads CASQGNTGELFF. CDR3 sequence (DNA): TGTGCCAGCCAGGGGAACACCGGGGAGCTGTTTTTT. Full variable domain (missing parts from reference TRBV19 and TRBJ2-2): DGGITQSPKYLFRKEGQNVTLSCEQNLNHDAMYWYRQDPGQGLRLIYYSQIVNDFQKGDIAEGYSVSREKKESFPLTVTSAQKNPTAFYLCASQGNTGELFFGEGSRLTVL.

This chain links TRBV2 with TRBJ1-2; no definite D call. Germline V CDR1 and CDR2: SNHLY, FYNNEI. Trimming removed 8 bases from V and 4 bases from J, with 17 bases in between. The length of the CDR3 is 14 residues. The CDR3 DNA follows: TGTGCCAGCGCCGGCGCAGGCTCGACCTATGGCTACACCTTC. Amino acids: CASAGAGSTYGYTF.

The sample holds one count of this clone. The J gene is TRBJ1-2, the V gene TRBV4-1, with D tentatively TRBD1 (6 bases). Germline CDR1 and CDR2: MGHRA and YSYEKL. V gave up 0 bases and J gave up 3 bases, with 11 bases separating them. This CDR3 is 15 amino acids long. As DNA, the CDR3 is TGCGCCAGCAGCCAAGAACAGGGACAAGACTATGGCTACACCTTC. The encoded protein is CASSQEQGQDYGYTF.

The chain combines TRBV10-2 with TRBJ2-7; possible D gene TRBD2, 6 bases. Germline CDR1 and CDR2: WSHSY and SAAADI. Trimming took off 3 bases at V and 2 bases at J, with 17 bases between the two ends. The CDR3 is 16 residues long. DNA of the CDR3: TGCGCCAGCAGTGACCTGGGAGGTCCACTCCCCTACGAGCAGTACTTC. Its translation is CASSDLGGPLPYEQYF.

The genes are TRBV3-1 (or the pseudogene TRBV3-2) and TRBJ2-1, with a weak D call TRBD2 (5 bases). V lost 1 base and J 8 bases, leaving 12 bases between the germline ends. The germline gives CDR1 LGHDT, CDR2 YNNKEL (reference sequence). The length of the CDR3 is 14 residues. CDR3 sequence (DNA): TGTGCCAGCAGCCAAGTCTACGGGAACCATGAGCAGTTCTTC. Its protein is CASSQVYGNHEQFF.

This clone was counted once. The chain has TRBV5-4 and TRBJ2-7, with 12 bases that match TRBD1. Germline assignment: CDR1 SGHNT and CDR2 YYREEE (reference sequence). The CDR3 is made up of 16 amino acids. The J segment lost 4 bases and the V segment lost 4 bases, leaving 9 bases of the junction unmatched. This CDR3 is CASSPTPGQGAYEQYF. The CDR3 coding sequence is TGTGCCAGCAGCCCGACCCCGGGACAGGGGGCGTACGAGCAGTACTTC.

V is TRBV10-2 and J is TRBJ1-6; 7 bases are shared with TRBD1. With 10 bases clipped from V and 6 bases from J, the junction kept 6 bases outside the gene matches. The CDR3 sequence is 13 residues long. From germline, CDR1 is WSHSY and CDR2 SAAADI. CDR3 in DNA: TGCGCCACCCGACAGGGCCTTAATTCACCCCTCCACTTT. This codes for CATRQGLNSPLHF.

Here the CDR3 reads CASSLVVDRGEQYF. The CDR3 DNA is TGCGCCAGCAGCTTGGTGGTAGACCGGGGGGAGCAGTACTTC. J is TRBJ2-7 and V is TRBV5-1; D is perhaps TRBD2 (6 bases). The CDR3 runs to 14 residues. V was trimmed by 0 bases and J by 7 bases, leaving 14 bases between them. From germline, CDR1 is SGHRS and CDR2 YFSETQ.

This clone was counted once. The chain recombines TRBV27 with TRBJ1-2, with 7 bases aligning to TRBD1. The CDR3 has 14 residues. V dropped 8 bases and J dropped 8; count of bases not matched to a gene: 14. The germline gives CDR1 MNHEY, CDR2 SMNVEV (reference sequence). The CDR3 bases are TGTGCCAGCGGGCGTCGCGAGGGGGCGCACGGCTACACCTTC. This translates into CASGRREGAHGYTF.

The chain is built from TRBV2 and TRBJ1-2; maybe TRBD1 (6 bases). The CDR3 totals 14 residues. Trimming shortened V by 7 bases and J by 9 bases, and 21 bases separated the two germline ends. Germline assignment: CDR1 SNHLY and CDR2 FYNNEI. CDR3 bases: TGTGCCAGCACCGGCGGGTCTGGGGGCGGAAGCTACACCTTC. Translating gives CASTGGSGGGSYTF.

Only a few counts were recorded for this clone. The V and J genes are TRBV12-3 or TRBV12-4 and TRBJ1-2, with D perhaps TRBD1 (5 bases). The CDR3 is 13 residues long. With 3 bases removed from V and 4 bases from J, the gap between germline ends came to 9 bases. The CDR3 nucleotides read TGTGCCAGCAGTTTGACAGCCTCCTATGGCTACACCTTC. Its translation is CASSLTASYGYTF.

The CDR3 reads CASSPQGEGVNQPQHF. The CDR3 DNA follows: TGCGCCAGCAGCCCCCAGGGGGAAGGTGTCAATCAGCCCCAGCATTTT. The V and J genes are TRBV4-1 and TRBJ1-5; 7 bases line up with TRBD1. Germline V lookup: CDR1 MGHRA, CDR2 YSYEKL. Unmatched junction bases numbered 9, after V lost 4 bases and J lost 3 bases. This CDR3 is built from 16 residues.

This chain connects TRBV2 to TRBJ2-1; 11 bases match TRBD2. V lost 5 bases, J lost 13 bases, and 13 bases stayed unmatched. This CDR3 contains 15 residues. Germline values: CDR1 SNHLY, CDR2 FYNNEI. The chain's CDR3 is CASSPRFVAGGKQFF. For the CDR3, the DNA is TGTGCCAGCAGTCCGAGGTTTGTAGCGGGAGGGAAACAGTTCTTC.

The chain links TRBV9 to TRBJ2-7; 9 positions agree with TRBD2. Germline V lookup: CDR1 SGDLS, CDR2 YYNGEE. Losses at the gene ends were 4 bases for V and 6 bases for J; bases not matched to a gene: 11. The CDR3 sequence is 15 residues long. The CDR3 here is CASSPRGSGSGEQYF. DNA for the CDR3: TGTGCCAGCAGCCCCCGGGGTAGCGGGAGCGGCGAGCAGTACTTC. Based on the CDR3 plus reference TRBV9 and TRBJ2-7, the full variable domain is DSGVTQTPKHLITATGQRVTLRCSPRSGDLSVYWYQQSLDQGLQFLIQYYNGEERAKGNILERFSAQQFPDLHSELNLSSLELGDSALYFCASSPRGSGSGEQYFGPGTRLTVT.

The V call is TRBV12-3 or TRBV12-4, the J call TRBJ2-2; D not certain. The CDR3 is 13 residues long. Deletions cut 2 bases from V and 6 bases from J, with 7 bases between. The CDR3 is CASSLLESGELFF. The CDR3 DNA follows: TGTGCCAGCAGTTTACTGGAGTCCGGGGAGCTGTTTTTT.